The clone carrying this T cell receptor beta chain was found a few times. Its target is not known. Germline values: CDR1 DFQATT, CDR2 SNEGSKA (reference sequence). CDR3 length: 15 residues. V dropped 6 bases and J dropped 0 bases, with 14 bases sitting between them. This entry is derived from a study of identical twins. cDNA carried unique molecular identifiers, and a universal primer site was added by template switching. Using its own MiXCR run on the 5' RACE reads, TCRdb lists one record per CDR3 protein. The table includes 550,000 to 800,000 distinct CDR3 sequences, 7.1% detected once. Findings of the study overall: There was an excess of low generation probability in the out-of-frame alpha sequences that twins shared. Model-predicted out-of-frame TCR alpha sharing fell below observed values in monozygotic twins.

These data were likewise used in another study, on yellow fever vaccine responses in identical twins. As that study records: Reported findings indicate that twins' vaccine T cell responses seemed partially convergent, partially personalized.

This sequence joins TRBV20-1 and TRBJ2-2; D possibly corresponds to TRBD2 (5 bases). Sequencing was done on a sample of PBMCs. The sequence was collected from a woman in her late teens or twenties in good health. CDR3 nucleotide sequence: TGCAGTGCGAAACGATCGGACTCGAACACCGGGGAGCTGTTTTTT. Its protein product is CSAKRSDSNTGELFF.